These 13 T cell receptor beta chains originate from one sample sequenced in a study of shared clonotypes between healthy human individuals. Measured with immunoSEQ multiplex PCR; TCRdb has only the in-frame clones, and not every one. The profile covers 1,400,000 or so clones, with 98% appearing a single time and about 0.35% taken by the ten largest. The sample was naive CD4+ T cells sorted from blood. Subset specified: CD45RA+ positively selected. The receptors were gathered from a man under 40 in good health.

The chain couples TRBV2 to TRBJ2-5; 8 bases match TRBD2. CDR1 is SNHLY and CDR2 is FYNNEI in the germline V gene. CDR3 size: 17 residues. The ends lost 3 bases at V and 5 bases at J; junction bases unmatched: 14. As DNA, the CDR3 is TGTGCCAGCAGTGATTTTAGGGGACTAGATGCCGTGGAGACCCAGTACTTC. Residues: CASSDFRGLDAVETQYF.

The rearrangement links TRBV5-1 to TRBJ1-1, with D possibly matching TRBD1 (6 bases). This CDR3 spans 15 amino acids. V was trimmed by 4 bases and J by 5 bases, leaving 18 bases between them. Germline loops: CDR1 SGHRS, CDR2 YFSETQ. As DNA, the CDR3 is TGCGCCAGCAGCCCGAACCTAGGGGGGCAAACTGAAGCTTTCTTT. Its translation: CASSPNLGGQTEAFF.

The chain couples TRBV2 to TRBJ2-3, with unresolved D. The CDR3 sequence is 11 residues long. Trimming took off 6 bases at V and 7 bases at J, with 8 bases between the two ends. Germline assignment: CDR1 SNHLY and CDR2 FYNNEI. The CDR3 region is CASRAINTQYF. CDR3 DNA sequence: TGTGCCAGCAGGGCCATAAATACGCAGTATTTT.

The chain combines TRBV7-8 with TRBJ2-2, with D possibly TRBD1 on 6 matching bases. V lost 5 bases and J 6 bases, leaving 13 bases between the germline ends. Germline V CDR1 and CDR2: SGHVS, FQNEAQ. The CDR3 runs to 14 residues. In nucleotides, the CDR3 is TGTGCCAGCAGCCCCATCAGGGGCGCCGGGGAGCTGTTTTTT. Amino acids: CASSPIRGAGELFF.

The chain joins TRBV28 to TRBJ2-7; the D call may be TRBD1 or TRBD2 (5 bases each). Germline values: CDR1 MDHEN, CDR2 SYDVKM. V dropped 4 bases and J dropped 2 bases, with 21 bases sitting between them. The CDR3 totals 17 residues. The CDR3 spells CASSSSGDAYNPYEQYF. As DNA, the CDR3 is TGTGCCAGCAGTTCCTCCGGGGACGCTTATAACCCCTACGAGCAGTACTTC.

This chain connects TRBV29-1 to TRBJ2-5, with D perhaps being TRBD1 or TRBD2 (5 bases each). The CDR3 has 16 amino acids. The V gene lost 4 bases and the J gene lost 2 bases, with 20 bases spanning the gap. Germline V CDR1 and CDR2: SQVTM, ANQGSEA. CDR3 DNA sequence: TGCAGCGTTGCCAGGGACGGCGGTTTGGGGCAAGAGACCCAGTACTTC. As protein: CSVARDGGLGQETQYF.

J is TRBJ2-1 and V is TRBV5-4; the D gene is possibly TRBD2 (5 bases). V gave up 5 bases and J gave up 2 bases, with 17 bases separating them. The CDR3 is made up of 16 amino acids. Germline CDR1 and CDR2: SGHNT and YYREEE (reference sequence). The CDR3 coding sequence is TGTGCCAGCAGTCCCCCCGGGATAGGGACCTACAATGAGCAGTTCTTC. This sequence encodes CASSPPGIGTYNEQFF.

V gene TRBV6-5 combines with J gene TRBJ2-1; 7 bases line up with TRBD1. The CDR3 has 14 residues. The V gene's germline CDR1 is MNHEY and CDR2 SVGAGI. Trimming took 6 bases from V and 7 from J; bases not matched to a gene: 9. The CDR3 protein is CASRATGQRNEQFF. The CDR3 DNA reads TGTGCCAGCAGAGCTACGGGACAGCGGAATGAGCAGTTCTTC.

The chain joins TRBV5-5 to TRBJ2-1; D is ambiguous. The CDR3 spans 13 residues. The V end was cut by 0 bases, the J end by 6 bases, with 7 bases between. Germline-derived CDR1 and CDR2 are SGHKS and YYEKEE (reference sequence). The CDR3: CASSLEERNEQFF. The CDR3 coding sequence is TGTGCCAGCAGCTTGGAAGAGCGCAATGAGCAGTTCTTC.

The chain is built from TRBV6-1 and TRBJ1-2; D not resolved. CDR3 size: 12 residues. The germline gives CDR1 MNHNS, CDR2 SASEGT. V lost 6 bases and J 2 bases, leaving 7 bases between the germline ends. The CDR3 is CASSRTNYGYTF. CDR3 sequence (DNA): TGTGCCAGCAGCCGGACCAACTATGGCTACACCTTC.

The chain uses TRBV4-1 and TRBJ2-1; a possible D gene is TRBD1 (6 bases). CDR1 is MGHRA, CDR2 YSYEKL, per germline. The length of the CDR3 is 15 residues. Trimming took off 2 bases at V and 4 bases at J, with 12 bases between the two ends. CDR3 bases: TGCGCCAGCAGCCAAAGGACAGCCGAGTACAATGAGCAGTTCTTC. Amino acid sequence: CASSQRTAEYNEQFF.

The gene calls are TRBV5-5 and TRBJ1-2; D is possibly TRBD1 (6 bases). The CDR3 extends over 15 amino acids. V lost 3 bases to trimming and J lost 3 bases, with 15 bases between them. CDR1 is SGHKS, CDR2 YYEKEE, per germline (reference sequence). CDR3 sequence: CASSSSSGADYGYTF. The CDR3 nucleotides read TGTGCCAGCAGCTCGTCGTCGGGGGCTGACTATGGCTACACCTTC.

The chain combines TRBV5-1 with TRBJ2-5; 8 bases match TRBD2. This CDR3 has 15 residues. CDR1 and CDR2 (germline): SGHRS, YFSETQ. V trimming: 3 bases; J trimming: 2 bases; junction bases outside the gene matches: 6. The CDR3 region is CASSWLAGAQETQYF. CDR3 nucleotide sequence: TGCGCCAGCAGCTGGCTAGCGGGTGCTCAAGAGACCCAGTACTTC.